Shown below are 7 T cell receptor beta chains from a single sample sequenced in a study of T cells in Graves' hyperthyroidism and ophthalmopathy. Using RNA transcripts as the source, TCR beta CDR3 regions were amplified. The TCR CDR3 first-round RT-PCR relied on the HTBI primer set. TCRdb ran MiXCR on the multiplex PCR reads and lists one entry per CDR3 protein. The table shows a few hundred thousand distinct CDR3 sequences, with about 43% occurring only once. Sequenced: peripheral blood or thyroid tissue (not recorded which). The receptors were gathered from an adult woman with Graves' disease, either hyperthyroidism or ophthalmopathy (not recorded which).

The chain has TRBV29-1 and TRBJ2-5, with 10 bases aligning to TRBD1. CDR1 and CDR2 (germline): SQVTM, ANQGSEA. The CDR3 has 18 residues. V gave up 3 bases and J gave up 4 bases; unmatched junction bases: 17. The CDR3 region is CSVEEWDRGSIGAETQYF. CDR3 DNA: TGCAGCGTTGAGGAATGGGACAGGGGTTCAATTGGGGCAGAGACCCAGTACTTC. Complete variable domain (other parts from reference TRBV29-1 and TRBJ2-5): SAVISQKPSRDICQRGTSLTIQCQVDSQVTMMFWYRQQPGQSLTLIATANQGSEATYESGFVIDKFPISRPNLTFSTLTVSNMSPEDSSIYLCSVEEWDRGSIGAETQYFGPGTRLLVL.

This clonotype came up many times. This chain uses TRBV18 with TRBJ2-5; possibly TRBD2 for D (5 bases). This CDR3 contains 13 residues. Germline-derived CDR1 and CDR2 are KGHSH and LQKENI. Trimming removed 0 bases from V and 4 bases from J, with 6 bases in between. The DNA of the CDR3 is TGTGCCAGCTCACCACCAGGAGGAGAGACCCAGTACTTC. Translating it yields CASSPPGGETQYF.

The table lists this clonotype with a few counts. The chain couples TRBV9 to TRBJ2-1; D not resolved. The CDR3 sequence is 14 residues long. Germline-derived CDR1 and CDR2 are SGDLS and YYNGEE. V lost 0 bases, J lost 3 bases, and 7 bases lay in between. CDR3 loop: CASSVDVVYNEQFF. The CDR3 DNA reads as TGTGCCAGCAGCGTAGACGTGGTCTACAATGAGCAGTTCTTC.

This clonotype was recorded only once. Given a much more abundant clone one base away, this may be a read error. The chain recombines TRBV10-3 with TRBJ1-1; D may be TRBD1 (5 bases). This CDR3 comprises 13 residues. The germline V gene encodes CDR1 ENHRY and CDR2 SYGVKD. V was trimmed by 3 bases and J by 10 bases, leaving 15 bases between them. In DNA form, the CDR3 reads TGTGCCATCAGTGAACTCATAAGTCAGGGAGCTTTCTTT. Protein sequence: CAISELISQGAFF.

The V call is TRBV9, the J call TRBJ1-4, with a possible D match to TRBD1 (5 bases). V lost 0 bases, J lost 8 bases, and 17 bases lay in between. This CDR3 has 16 residues. Germline V gives CDR1 SGDLS, CDR2 YYNGEE. In nucleotides, the CDR3 is TGTGCCAGCAGCGTAGGGGGGACGGGGCCAAAAGAAAAACTGTTTTTT. Its translation is CASSVGGTGPKEKLFF.

This clonotype was picked up many times. This sequence joins TRBV20-1 and TRBJ2-7; 7 positions agree with TRBD1. The CDR3 covers 13 residues. Trimming took 3 bases from V and 3 from J; bases not matched to a gene: 5. In germline, CDR1 is DFQATT, CDR2 SNEGSKA (reference sequence). CDR3 amino acids: CSARPGQNYEQYF. Here the CDR3 DNA reads TGCAGTGCTAGGCCGGGACAGAACTACGAGCAGTACTTC.

This clonotype was observed at least ten times. This chain uses TRBV5-1 with TRBJ2-6; either TRBD1 or TRBD2 may supply D (5 bases each). V shed 0 bases and J shed 0 bases, with 13 bases lying between them. CDR1 is SGHRS and CDR2 is YFSETQ in the germline V gene. The CDR3 is 18 amino acids. This CDR3 is CASSLGGTNPSGANVLTF. The CDR3 coding sequence is TGCGCCAGCAGCTTGGGTGGGACCAATCCCTCTGGGGCCAACGTCCTGACTTTC.